This T cell receptor (beta chain) was profiled in a study of blood T cell repertoires in COVID-19. V lost 3 bases and J lost 7, with 12 bases in between. The germline gives CDR1 SQVTM, CDR2 ANQGSEA. The CDR3 loop spans 13 amino acids. This clone appeared once. Participant-reported clinical history was the basis for cohort assignment. Clones were sequenced by immunoSEQ multiplex PCR, and TCRdb holds only the in-frame ones, with some missing. This repertoire shows 250,000 to 400,000 clones, roughly 90% found once; its top ten account for 2% to 3%. The TCR originated in a man aged 60-69 years who had recovered from COVID-19. V and J are TRBV29-1 and TRBJ1-4; maybe TRBD1 (5 bases). Material for sequencing was PBMCs or T cells enriched from blood (not recorded which). Here the CDR3 reads CSVDDRGTEKLFF. CDR3 coding DNA: TGCAGCGTTGATGACAGAGGAACTGAAAAACTGTTTTTT.